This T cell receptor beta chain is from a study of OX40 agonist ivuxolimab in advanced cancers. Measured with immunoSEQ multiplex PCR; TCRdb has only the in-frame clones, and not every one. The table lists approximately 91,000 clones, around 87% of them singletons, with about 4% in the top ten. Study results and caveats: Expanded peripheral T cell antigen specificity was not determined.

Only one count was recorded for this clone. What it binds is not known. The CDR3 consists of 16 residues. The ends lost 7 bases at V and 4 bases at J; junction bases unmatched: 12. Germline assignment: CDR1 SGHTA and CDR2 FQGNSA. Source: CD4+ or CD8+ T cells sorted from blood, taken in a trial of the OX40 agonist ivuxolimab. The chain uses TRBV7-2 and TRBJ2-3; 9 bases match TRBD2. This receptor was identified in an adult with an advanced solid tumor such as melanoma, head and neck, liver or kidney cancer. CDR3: CASTQLSGRVADTQYF. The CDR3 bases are TGTGCCAGCACCCAACTTAGCGGGAGAGTGGCAGATACGCAGTATTTT.